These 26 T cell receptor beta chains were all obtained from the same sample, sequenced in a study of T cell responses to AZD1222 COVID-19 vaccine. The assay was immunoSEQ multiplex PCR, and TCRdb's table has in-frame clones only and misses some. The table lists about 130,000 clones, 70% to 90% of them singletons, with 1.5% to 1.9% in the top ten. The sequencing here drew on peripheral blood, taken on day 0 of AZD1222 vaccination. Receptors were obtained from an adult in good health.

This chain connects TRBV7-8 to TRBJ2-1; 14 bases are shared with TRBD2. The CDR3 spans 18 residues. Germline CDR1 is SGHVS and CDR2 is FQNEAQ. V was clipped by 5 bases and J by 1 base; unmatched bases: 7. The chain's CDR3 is CASSRGTSGSRSYNEQFF. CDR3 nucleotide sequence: TGTGCCAGCAGCCGCGGGACTAGCGGGAGCAGGTCCTACAATGAGCAGTTCTTC. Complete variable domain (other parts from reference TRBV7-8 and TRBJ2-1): GAGVSQSPRYKVAKRGQDVALRCDPISGHVSLFWYQQALGQGPEFLTYFQNEAQLDKSGLPSDRFFAERPEGSVSTLKIQRTQQEDSAVYLCASSRGTSGSRSYNEQFFGPGTRLTVL.

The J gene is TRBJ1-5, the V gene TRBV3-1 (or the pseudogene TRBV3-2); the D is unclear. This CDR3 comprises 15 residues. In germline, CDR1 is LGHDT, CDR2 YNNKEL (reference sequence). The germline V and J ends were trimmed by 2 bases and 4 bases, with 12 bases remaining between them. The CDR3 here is CASSQYGTGNQPQHF. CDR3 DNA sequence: TGTGCCAGCAGCCAATACGGAACGGGAAATCAGCCCCAGCATTTT.

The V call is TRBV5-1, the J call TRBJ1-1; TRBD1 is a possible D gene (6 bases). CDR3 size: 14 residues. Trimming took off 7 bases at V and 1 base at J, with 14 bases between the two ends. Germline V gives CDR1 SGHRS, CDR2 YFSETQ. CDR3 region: CASASRGGNTEAFF. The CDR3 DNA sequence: TGCGCCAGCGCCTCAAGAGGGGGGAACACTGAAGCTTTCTTT.

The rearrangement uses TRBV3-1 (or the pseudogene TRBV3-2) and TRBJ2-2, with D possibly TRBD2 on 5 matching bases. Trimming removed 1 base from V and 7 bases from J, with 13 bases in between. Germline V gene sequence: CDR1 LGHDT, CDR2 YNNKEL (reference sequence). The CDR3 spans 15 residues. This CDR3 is CASSQGLEGGGELFF. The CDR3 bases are TGTGCCAGCAGCCAAGGGCTAGAGGGTGGCGGGGAGCTGTTTTTT.

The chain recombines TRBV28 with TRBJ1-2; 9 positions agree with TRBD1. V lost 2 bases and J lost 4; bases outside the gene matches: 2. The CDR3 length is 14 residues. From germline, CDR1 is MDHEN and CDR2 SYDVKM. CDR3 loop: CASSLMGQGYGYTF. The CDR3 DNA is TGTGCCAGCAGTTTAATGGGACAGGGCTATGGCTACACCTTC.

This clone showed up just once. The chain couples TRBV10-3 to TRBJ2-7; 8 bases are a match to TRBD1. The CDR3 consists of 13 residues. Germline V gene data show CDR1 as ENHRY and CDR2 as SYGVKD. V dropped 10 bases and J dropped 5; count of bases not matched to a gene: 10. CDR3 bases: TGTGCCACCTCGGGGGACAGGCGCCACGAGCAGTACTTC. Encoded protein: CATSGDRRHEQYF.

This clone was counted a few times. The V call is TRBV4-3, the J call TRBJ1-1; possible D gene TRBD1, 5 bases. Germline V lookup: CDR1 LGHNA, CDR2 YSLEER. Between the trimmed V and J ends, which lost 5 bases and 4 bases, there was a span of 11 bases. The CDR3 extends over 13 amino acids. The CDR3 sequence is CASSTGAGTEAFF. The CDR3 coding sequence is TGCGCCAGCAGCACAGGCGCGGGCACTGAAGCTTTCTTT.

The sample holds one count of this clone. CDR3 loop: CASSPYHREEAAGNTIYF. The CDR3 nucleotides are TGTGCCAGCTCACCATATCACAGGGAAGAGGCGGCTGGAAACACCATATATTTT. V is TRBV18 and J is TRBJ1-3; maybe TRBD1 (6 bases). Germline-derived CDR1 and CDR2 are KGHSH and LQKENI. The germline V and J ends were trimmed by 2 bases and 2 bases, with 19 bases remaining between them. The CDR3 loop spans 18 amino acids.

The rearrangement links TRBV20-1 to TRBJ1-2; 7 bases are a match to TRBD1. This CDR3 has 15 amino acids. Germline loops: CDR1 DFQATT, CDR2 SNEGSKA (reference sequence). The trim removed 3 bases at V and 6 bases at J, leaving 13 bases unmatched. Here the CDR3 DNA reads TGCAGTGCTAGTTTGGCAGGGGGGCGTATAAATGGCTACACCTTC. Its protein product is CSASLAGGRINGYTF.

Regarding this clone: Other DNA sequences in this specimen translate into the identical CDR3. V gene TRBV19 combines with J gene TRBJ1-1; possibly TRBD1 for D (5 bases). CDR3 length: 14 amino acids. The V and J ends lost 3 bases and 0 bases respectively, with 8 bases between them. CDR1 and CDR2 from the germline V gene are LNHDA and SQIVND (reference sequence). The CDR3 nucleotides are TGTGCCAGTAGTATTGGGACTGTGAACACTGAAGCTTTCTTT. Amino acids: CASSIGTVNTEAFF.

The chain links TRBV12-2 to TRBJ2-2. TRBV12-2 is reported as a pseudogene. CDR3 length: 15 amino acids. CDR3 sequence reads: CASRPFGSNTGELFF. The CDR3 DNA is TGTGCAAGTCGCCCCTTTGGGTCGAACACCGGGGAGCTGTTTTTT.

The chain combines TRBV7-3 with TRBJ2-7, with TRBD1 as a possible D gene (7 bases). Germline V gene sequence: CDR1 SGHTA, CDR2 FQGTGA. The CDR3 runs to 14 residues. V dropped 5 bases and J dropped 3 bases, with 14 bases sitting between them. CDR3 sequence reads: CASSPTGDFYEQYF. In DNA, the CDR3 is TGTGCCAGCAGCCCAACAGGGGACTTCTACGAGCAGTACTTC. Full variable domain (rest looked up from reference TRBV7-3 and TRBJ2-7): GAGVSQTPSNKVTEKGKYVELRCDPISGHTALYWYRQSLGQGPEFLIYFQGTGAADDSGLPNDRFFAVRPEGSVSTLKIQRTERGDSAVYLCASSPTGDFYEQYFGPGTRLTVT.

CDR3 DNA sequence: TGTGCCAGCAGCCAGGAGGGACAGGAGGCCTCCTACGAGCAGTACTTC. It is translated as CASSQEGQEASYEQYF. This sequence joins TRBV4-2 and TRBJ2-7; 8 bases are a match to TRBD1. This CDR3 region has 16 residues. The ends lost 3 bases at V and 0 bases at J; junction bases unmatched: 7. CDR1 and CDR2 (germline): LGHNA, YNFKEQ.

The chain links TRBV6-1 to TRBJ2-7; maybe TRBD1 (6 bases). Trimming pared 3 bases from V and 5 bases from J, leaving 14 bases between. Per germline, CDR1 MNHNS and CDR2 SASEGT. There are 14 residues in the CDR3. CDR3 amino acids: CASSDSTGYHEQYF. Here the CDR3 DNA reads TGTGCCAGCAGTGATTCTACAGGGTACCACGAGCAGTACTTC.

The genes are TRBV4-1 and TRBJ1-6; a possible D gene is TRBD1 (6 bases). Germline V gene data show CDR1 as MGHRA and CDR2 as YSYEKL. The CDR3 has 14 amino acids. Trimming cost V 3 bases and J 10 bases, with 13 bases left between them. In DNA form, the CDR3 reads TGCGCCAGCAGCCAGAGGACAGTGGGGTCACCCCTCCACTTT. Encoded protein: CASSQRTVGSPLHF.

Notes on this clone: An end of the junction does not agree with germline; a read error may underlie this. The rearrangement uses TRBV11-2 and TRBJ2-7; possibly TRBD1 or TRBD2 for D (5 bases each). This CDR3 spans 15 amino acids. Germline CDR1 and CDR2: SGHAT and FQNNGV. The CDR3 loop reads CANSLAGSWRYEQYF. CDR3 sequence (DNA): TGTGCCAACAGCTTAGCAGGGAGCTGGAGGTACGAGCAGTACTTC.

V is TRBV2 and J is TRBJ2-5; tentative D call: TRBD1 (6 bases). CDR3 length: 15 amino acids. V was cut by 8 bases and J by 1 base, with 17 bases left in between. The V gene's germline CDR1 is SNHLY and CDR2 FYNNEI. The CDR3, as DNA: TGTGCCAGCGACCGGACAGAAACGAGCCAAGAGACCCAGTACTTC. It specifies CASDRTETSQETQYF.

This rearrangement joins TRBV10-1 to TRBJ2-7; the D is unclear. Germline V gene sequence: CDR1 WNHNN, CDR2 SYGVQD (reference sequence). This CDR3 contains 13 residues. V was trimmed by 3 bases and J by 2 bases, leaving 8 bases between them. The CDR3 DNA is TGCGCCAGCAGTGACGGGCCAACCTACGAGCAGTACTTC. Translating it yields CASSDGPTYEQYF.

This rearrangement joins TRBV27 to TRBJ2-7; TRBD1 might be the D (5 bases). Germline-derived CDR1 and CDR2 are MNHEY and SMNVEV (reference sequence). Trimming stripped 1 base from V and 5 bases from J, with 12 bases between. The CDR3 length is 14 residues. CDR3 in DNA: TGTGCCAGCAGTTTATACCCCAGGGCAGACGAGCAGTACTTC. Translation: CASSLYPRADEQYF.

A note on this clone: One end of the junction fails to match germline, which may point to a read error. The CDR3 DNA reads TGTGCCAGTTCCGGAGGCCATTGGAGTTTT. As protein: CASSGGHWSF. This chain joins TRBV19 and TRBJ1-4, with D hard to call. CDR3 size: 10 residues. Germline lookup yields CDR1 LNHDA and CDR2 SQIVND (reference sequence).

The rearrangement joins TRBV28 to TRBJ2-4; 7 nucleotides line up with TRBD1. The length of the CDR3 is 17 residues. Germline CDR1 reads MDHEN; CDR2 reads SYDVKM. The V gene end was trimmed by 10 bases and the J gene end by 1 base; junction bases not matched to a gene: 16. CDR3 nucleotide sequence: TGTGCCATCAAAGGACAGGCTGATAGGCTCGCCAAAAACATTCAGTACTTC. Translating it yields CAIKGQADRLAKNIQYF.

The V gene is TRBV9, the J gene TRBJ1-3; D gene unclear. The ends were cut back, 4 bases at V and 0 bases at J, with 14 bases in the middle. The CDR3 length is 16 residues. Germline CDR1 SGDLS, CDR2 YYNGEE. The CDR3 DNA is TGTGCCAGCAGCACCTTACCACCGGACTCTGGAAACACCATATATTTT. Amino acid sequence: CASSTLPPDSGNTIYF.

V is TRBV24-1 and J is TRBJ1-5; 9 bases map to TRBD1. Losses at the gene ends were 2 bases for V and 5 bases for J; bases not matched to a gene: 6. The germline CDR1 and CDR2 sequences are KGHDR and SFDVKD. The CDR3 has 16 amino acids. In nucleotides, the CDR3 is TGTGCCACCAGTGATTCGGGACAGGGCTTGGATCAGCCCCAGCATTTT. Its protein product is CATSDSGQGLDQPQHF.

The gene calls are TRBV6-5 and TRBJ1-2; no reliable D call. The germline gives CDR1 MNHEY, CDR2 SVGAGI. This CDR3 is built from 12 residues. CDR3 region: CSKRRNNYGYTF. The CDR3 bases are TGTTCAAAAAGGCGGAATAACTATGGCTACACCTTC.

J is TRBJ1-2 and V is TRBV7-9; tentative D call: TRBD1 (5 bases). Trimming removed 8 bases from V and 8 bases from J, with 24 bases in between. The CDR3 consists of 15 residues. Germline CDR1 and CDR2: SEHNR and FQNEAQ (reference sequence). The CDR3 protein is CASSPLSTVSSGYTF. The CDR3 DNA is TGTGCCAGCTCTCCTTTGTCGACAGTTTCATCGGGCTACACCTTC.

The CDR3 here is CASSLGAGTLQPQHF. The CDR3 DNA is TGTGCCAGCAGCTTAGGCGCAGGGACACTACAGCCCCAGCATTTT. This chain uses TRBV7-2 with TRBJ1-5; D possibly corresponds to TRBD1 (6 bases). V lost 1 base, J lost 7 bases, and 14 bases lay in between. The length of the CDR3 is 15 residues. Germline CDR1 SGHTA, CDR2 FQGNSA.